This T cell receptor beta chain was retrieved from a study of CXCR3-negative and CXCR3-positive naive CD8 T cells. The authors prepared UMI-labeled TRB cDNA libraries by 5' RACE. TCRdb reprocessed the 5' RACE reads and reports one entry per CDR3 protein, with no DNA. The sample data list some 130,000 distinct CDR3 sequences. Comment on this clonotype: Its antigen is currently unknown.

Whole-study results and caveats: Naive cells that were CXCR3-positive had more hydrophobic TRB CDR3s (compared with CXCR3-negative naive cells).

This TCR came from a human donor in good health. Some clones in this sample may be carry-over from other donors' samples. The source material was naive CXCR3- CD8+ T cells from blood. The subset is: CD45RO-CCR7+CD27+CD95- naive CD8+ T cells lacking CXCR3 (TNR3-).

The chain's CDR3 is CASSFTEYNEQFF. V and J are TRBV7-6 and TRBJ2-1. The CDR3 extends over 13 amino acids. CDR1 is SGHVS and CDR2 is FNYEAQ in the germline V gene.